A selection of T cell receptor beta chains follows, all from one sample in a study of shared T cell receptors in the human thymus. Method: immunoSEQ multiplex PCR; TCRdb's copy keeps in-frame clones and lacks some. The table has more than 550,000 clones, approximately 83% seen once. These sequences were also reported in another study, on human thymus T cells.

Source material: thymocytes. These receptors were collected from a girl younger than two with a congenital heart defect. Each CDR3 is given with its conserved first and last residue. A D gene is named only where the DNA matches it firmly. A row's size may be missing; if present it is once, few, many or a size class.

clone size	J gene	V gene	D gene	CDR3 protein	CDR3 DNA
-	TRBJ2-5	TRBV6-5	TRBD2	CASRERGGDQETQYF	TGTGCCAGCAGAGAGCGGGGAGGGGACCAAGAGACCCAGTACTTC
-	TRBJ2-7	TRBV7-3	TRBD1	CASSLGPLGQGASEQYF	TGTGCCAGCAGCTTAGGGCCCCTGGGACAGGGGGCGAGCGAGCAGTACTTC
-	TRBJ1-2	TRBV5-1	TRBD1	CASSSPTGGYGYTF	TGCGCCAGCAGCAGCCCGACAGGGGGGTATGGCTACACCTTC
-	TRBJ2-7	TRBV9	TRBD2	CASSTHGGLADSYEQYF	TGTGCCAGCAGCACCCACGGCGGCCTAGCGGATTCTTACGAGCAGTACTTC
-	TRBJ2-7	TRBV6-5	TRBD1	CASSYSKGTGPYEQYF	TGTGCCAGCAGTTACTCGAAGGGGACAGGACCCTACGAGCAGTACTTC
-	TRBJ2-1	TRBV10-3	-	CAISGGALEHNEQFF	TGTGCCATCAGTGGTGGGGCCTTGGAACACAATGAGCAGTTCTTC
-	TRBJ2-3	TRBV5-1	-	CASSPVLDPYPDTQYF	TGCGCCAGCAGCCCGGTACTAGATCCTTACCCAGATACGCAGTATTTT
-	TRBJ1-1	TRBV4-1	TRBD1	CASSQGGQGAFF	TGCGCCAGCAGCCAAGGGGGACAGGGAGCTTTCTTT
-	TRBJ1-2	TRBV9	TRBD1	CASTLDRGGGISLYGYTF	TGTGCCAGCACCCTCGACAGGGGCGGCGGAATTTCCCTTTATGGCTACACCTTC
-	TRBJ2-2	TRBV5-6	-	CASSLDRDSHREGTGELFF	TGTGCCAGCAGCTTGGACCGGGACAGTCATCGGGAGGGTACCGGGGAGCTGTTTTTT
-	TRBJ1-2	TRBV4-1	-	CASSQLGGWGGYTF	TGCGCCAGCAGCCAGCTCGGGGGGTGGGGTGGCTACACCTTC
once	TRBJ2-7	TRBV10-1	-	CASSESKSETGSYEQYF	TGCGCCAGCAGTGAGTCGAAGTCCGAGACAGGCTCCTACGAGCAGTACTTC
-	TRBJ1-4	TRBV15	-	CATSREGRACATNEKLFF	TGTGCCACCAGCAGAGAAGGCAGGGCCTGTGCAACTAATGAAAAACTGTTTTTT
once	TRBJ1-3	TRBV7-6	TRBD1	CASSLWAGTADDPGWNTIYF	TGTGCCAGCAGCTTATGGGCAGGGACAGCGGACGACCCGGGGTGGAACACCATATATTTT
-	TRBJ2-2	TRBV27	-	CASSSRNRVPNTGELFF	TGTGCCAGCAGCTCCAGGAACAGGGTCCCGAACACCGGGGAGCTGTTTTTT
-	TRBJ1-1	TRBV27	TRBD1	CASSRQGSGTEAFF	TGTGCCAGCAGCAGACAGGGGTCGGGGACTGAAGCTTTCTTT
-	TRBJ2-3	TRBV30	TRBD2	CAWSSPGLAGRRTDTQYF	TGTGCCTGGAGTTCCCCGGGACTAGCGGGGAGGCGCACAGATACGCAGTATTTT
once	TRBJ1-2	TRBV6-1	-	CASSGASPNYGYTF	TGTGCCAGCAGTGGGGCCAGTCCTAACTATGGCTACACCTTC
-	TRBJ1-5	TRBV21-1	-	CASSRGIGNQPQHF	TGTGCCAGCAGCAGAGGGATCGGCAATCAGCCCCAGCATTTT
-	TRBJ2-1	TRBV19	TRBD2	CASPPRGQLAGAGTSYNEQFF	TGTGCCAGTCCTCCGAGGGGTCAACTAGCGGGGGCTGGTACGTCCTACAATGAGCAGTTCTTC